Presented here are 20 T cell receptor beta chains from one specimen sequenced in a study of blood T cell repertoires in COVID-19. Assay used: immunoSEQ multiplex PCR; TCRdb lists only in-frame clones, some missing. The sample shows about 480,000 clones, approximately 90% of them seen only once. Sequencing input: PBMCs or T cells enriched from blood (not recorded which). These receptors all come from a woman under 30 with acute COVID-19.

V gene TRBV6-5 combines with J gene TRBJ2-2, with TRBD2 matching over 9 bases. Germline CDR1 reads MNHEY; CDR2 reads SVGAGI. The V gene end was trimmed by 5 bases and the J gene end by 6 bases; junction bases not matched to a gene: 4. This CDR3 region has 14 residues. The CDR3 protein is CASSKLAGAGELFF. The CDR3 DNA follows: TGTGCCAGCAGTAAATTAGCGGGGGCCGGGGAGCTGTTTTTT.

The chain is built from TRBV5-4 and TRBJ2-5, with TRBD2 matching 8 bases. The CDR3 sequence is 14 residues long. The V segment lost 4 bases and the J segment 5 bases; nucleotides outside the gene matches: 7. Germline V gene lookup returns CDR1 SGHNT and CDR2 YYREEE (reference sequence). Written as DNA, the CDR3 is TGTGCCAGCAGCGCCGGGGGGGCCCTGGAGACCCAGTACTTC. Protein product: CASSAGGALETQYF.

This clone was observed once. The rearrangement links TRBV27 to TRBJ2-7, with no clear D. Germline CDR1 is MNHEY and CDR2 is SMNVEV (reference sequence). V shed 3 bases and J shed 1 base, with 13 bases lying between them. The CDR3 is 15 residues long. CDR3: CASSLGSTFSYEQYF. The CDR3 region has the DNA TGTGCCAGCAGTTTGGGCAGCACTTTTTCCTACGAGCAGTACTTC.

The chain recombines TRBV9 with TRBJ2-2, with 7 bases aligning to TRBD2. V trimming: 0 bases; J trimming: 5 bases; junction bases outside the gene matches: 1. The V gene's germline CDR1 is SGDLS and CDR2 YYNGEE. The CDR3 consists of 14 residues. The CDR3 loop reads CASSVDSGTGELFF. CDR3 bases: TGTGCCAGCAGCGTAGATAGCGGGACCGGGGAGCTGTTTTTT.

The chain has TRBV12-5 and TRBJ1-5; D is unresolved. Trimming cost V 2 bases and J 0 bases, with 8 bases left between them. The CDR3 extends over 15 amino acids. Looked up from germline, CDR1 is LGHNT and CDR2 is FRNRAP. The CDR3 spells CASGLYSYSNQPQHF. Here the CDR3 DNA reads TGTGCTAGTGGTTTGTACAGCTATAGCAATCAGCCCCAGCATTTT.

The V call is TRBV5-1, the J call TRBJ2-3; 8 bases align to TRBD2. Trimming at V came to 3 bases and at J to 6 bases, leaving 12 bases not matched to a gene. CDR1 is SGHRS and CDR2 is YFSETQ in the germline V gene. The CDR3 is 16 amino acids. The CDR3 is CASSWDRGGSYDTQYF. CDR3 nucleotides: TGCGCCAGCAGCTGGGACCGCGGGGGGAGCTACGATACGCAGTATTTT. Full variable domain (rest looked up from reference TRBV5-1 and TRBJ2-3): KAGVTQTPRYLIKTRGQQVTLSCSPISGHRSVSWYQQTPGQGLQFLFEYFSETQRNKGNFPGRFSGRQFSNSRSEMNVSTLELGDSALYLCASSWDRGGSYDTQYFGPGTRLTVL.

This chain connects TRBV27 to TRBJ2-1; D ambiguous. Trimming took 3 bases from V and 1 from J, leaving 7 bases between them. Germline V gene data show CDR1 as MNHEY and CDR2 as SMNVEV (reference sequence). CDR3 length: 14 residues. CDR3 protein: CASSLKESYNEQFF. In DNA form, the CDR3 reads TGTGCCAGCAGTTTGAAAGAGTCCTACAATGAGCAGTTCTTC.

The chain links TRBV6-6 to TRBJ1-5, with unresolved D. The length of the CDR3 is 13 residues. Germline V gene lookup returns CDR1 MNHNY and CDR2 SVGAGI (reference sequence). V shed 2 bases and J shed 6 bases, with 8 bases lying between them. The CDR3 coding sequence is TGTGCCAGCAGTTACGGTCGCGGTCAGCCCCAGCATTTT. As protein: CASSYGRGQPQHF.

This clone was seen a single time. The chain couples TRBV3-1 (or the pseudogene TRBV3-2) to TRBJ1-1; the D gene is possibly TRBD1 (6 bases). From germline, CDR1 is LGHDT and CDR2 YNNKEL (reference sequence). The CDR3 loop spans 14 amino acids. Deletions cut 6 bases from V and 4 bases from J, with 15 bases between. CDR3 loop: CASSSQTGGTEAFF. The CDR3 bases are TGTGCCAGCAGTTCCCAGACAGGCGGCACTGAAGCTTTCTTT.

Here the CDR3 DNA reads TGTGCCAGCACCCGGACAGGCCCGGGGGAAAAACTGTTTTTT. It specifies CASTRTGPGEKLFF. This sequence joins TRBV27 and TRBJ1-4, with 7 bases lining up with TRBD1. This CDR3 spans 14 amino acids. Per germline, CDR1 MNHEY and CDR2 SMNVEV (reference sequence). V was pared by 7 bases and J by 8 bases, with 10 bases of the junction left unmatched. The full variable domain, its missing parts supplied by reference TRBV27 and TRBJ1-4, is EAQVTQNPRYLITVTGKKLTVTCSQNMNHEYMSWYRQDPGLGLRQIYYSMNVEVTDKGDVPEGYKVSRKEKRNFPLILESPSPNQTSLYFCASTRTGPGEKLFFGSGTQLSVL.

V is TRBV12-3 or TRBV12-4 and J is TRBJ1-1; 7 nucleotides line up with TRBD1. The CDR3 is 13 residues long. Trimming took 6 bases from V and 4 from J; bases not matched to a gene: 5. Here the CDR3 DNA reads TGTGCCAGCAGCCGGACAGGTCCCACTGAAGCTTTCTTT. Residues: CASSRTGPTEAFF.

This chain links TRBV2 with TRBJ1-1, with TRBD1 as a possible D gene (6 bases). V lost 6 bases to trimming and J lost 2 bases, with 10 bases between them. Germline lookup yields CDR1 SNHLY and CDR2 FYNNEI. The CDR3 has 13 residues. The CDR3: CASSLDSNTEAFF. In DNA, the CDR3 is TGTGCCAGCAGCTTGGACAGCAACACTGAAGCTTTCTTT.

V gene TRBV3-1 (or the pseudogene TRBV3-2) combines with J gene TRBJ1-2; D unclear. Trimming took 1 base from V and 0 from J, leaving 12 bases between them. The CDR3 totals 16 residues. The germline CDR1 and CDR2 sequences are LGHDT and YNNKEL (reference sequence). CDR3 protein: CASSQGGELSNYGYTF. The CDR3 DNA sequence: TGTGCCAGCAGCCAAGGTGGAGAGCTGTCTAACTATGGCTACACCTTC.

This chain connects TRBV27 to TRBJ1-5; TRBD1 matches 7 bases. The CDR3 has 15 amino acids. Germline V CDR1 and CDR2: MNHEY, SMNVEV (reference sequence). The J segment lost 2 bases and the V segment lost 5 bases, leaving 6 bases of the junction unmatched. CDR3 bases: TGTGCCAGCAGTCTAAACAGGGGTCGCAATCAGCCCCAGCATTTT. Translating gives CASSLNRGRNQPQHF.

The chain has TRBV18 and TRBJ1-5; D remains ambiguous. V shed 0 bases and J shed 0 bases, with 9 bases lying between them. This CDR3 has 16 residues. CDR1 and CDR2 from the germline V gene are KGHSH and LQKENI. CDR3 region: CASSPPGVYSNQPQHF. The CDR3 nucleotides read TGTGCCAGCTCACCACCCGGGGTCTATAGCAATCAGCCCCAGCATTTT.

CDR3 in amino acids: CASSLRDRGHEQYF. The DNA of the CDR3 is TGTGCCAGCAGCCTGAGGGACAGGGGCCACGAGCAGTACTTC. The chain links TRBV7-9 to TRBJ2-7, with TRBD1 matching 10 bases. Germline V lookup: CDR1 SEHNR, CDR2 FQNEAQ (reference sequence). This CDR3 region has 14 residues. V lost 5 bases to trimming and J lost 5 bases; unmatched junction nucleotides: 6.

This chain joins TRBV18 and TRBJ1-1; a possible D gene is TRBD1 (6 bases). CDR3 length: 14 residues. Germline V lookup: CDR1 KGHSH, CDR2 LQKENI. V shed 9 bases and J shed 1 base, with 15 bases lying between them. CDR3 coding DNA: TGTGCCAGTAATTCCGGGACACAGAACACTGAAGCTTTCTTT. Protein product: CASNSGTQNTEAFF. Variable domain in full (rest from reference TRBV18 and TRBJ1-1): NAGVMQNPRHLVRRRGQEARLRCSPMKGHSHVYWYRQLPEEGLKFMVYLQKENIIDESGMPKERFSAEFPKEGPSILRIQQVVRGDSAAYFCASNSGTQNTEAFFGQGTRLTVV.

V usage is TRBV19 and J usage is TRBJ2-1; TRBD2 matches at 7 bases. The CDR3 length is 15 residues. Trimming cost V 5 bases and J 6 bases; bases outside gene matches: 10. Germline CDR1 is LNHDA and CDR2 is SQIVND (reference sequence). Here the CDR3 DNA reads TGTGCCAGTAGTCCCGGGGGAGCGGGAAGCAATGAGCAGTTCTTC. This translates into CASSPGGAGSNEQFF.

This clone showed up just once. The V and J genes are TRBV24-1 and TRBJ2-5, with D possibly being TRBD1 (7 bases). This CDR3 contains 14 residues. V was clipped by 7 bases and J by 7 bases, with 18 bases between them. Per the germline V gene, CDR1 is KGHDR and CDR2 is SFDVKD. CDR3 sequence reads: CATSPTGTEGTQYF. DNA of the CDR3: TGTGCCACCAGCCCGACAGGGACGGAGGGGACCCAGTACTTC.

The CDR3 DNA is TGTGCCAGCAGCGTAGGGGAGGGTAATCGTGAGACCCAGTACTTC. Residues: CASSVGEGNRETQYF. The chain uses TRBV9 and TRBJ2-5; TRBD2 matches at 7 bases. Per germline, CDR1 SGDLS and CDR2 YYNGEE. The CDR3 is 15 amino acids. V trimming: 0 bases; J trimming: 5 bases; junction bases outside the gene matches: 7.